A single sample is the source of the 6 T cell receptor beta chains below, sequenced in a study of blood T cells in healthy people across ages. The authors ran a second PCR of about 6 to 11 cycles using a sample-barcoded 5' primer and a J-beta primer mix. TCRdb re-derived calls from the 5' RACE reads in MiXCR, one entry per CDR3 protein. The repertoire holds 760,000 or so distinct CDR3 sequences, approximately 25% seen once, with 9.4% in the top ten. The sample was also reused in another study, on T cells of mothers and their children.

Input material: blood. Every receptor here comes from a boy under 18 in good health.

In DNA form, the CDR3 reads TGTGCCAGCAGCTTTAGCCTTTCCCCCTCCTACGAGCAGTACTTC. This codes for CASSFSLSPSYEQYF. J is TRBJ2-7 and V is TRBV7-8, with unresolved D. From germline, CDR1 is SGHVS and CDR2 FQNEAQ. The CDR3 is 15 amino acids. V gave up 3 bases and J gave up 0 bases, with 12 bases separating them.

This chain uses TRBV20-1 with TRBJ2-3; 14 bases agree with TRBD2. V lost 4 bases, J lost 5 bases, and 5 bases stayed unmatched. Germline V gene data show CDR1 as DFQATT and CDR2 as SNEGSKA (reference sequence). The CDR3 length is 15 residues. The CDR3 coding sequence is TGCAGTGCTAACAGACTAGCGGGGGGGCAAGATACGCAGTATTTT. Translating it yields CSANRLAGGQDTQYF.

The rearrangement uses TRBV24-1 and TRBJ2-5, with 12 bases aligning to TRBD2. Trimming removed 2 bases from V and 7 bases from J; junction bases left unmatched: 10. CDR3 length: 17 residues. CDR1 and CDR2 (germline): KGHDR, SFDVKD. In DNA form, the CDR3 reads TGTGCCACCAGTGATTCCAGGACTAGCGGGGACCTGTGGACCCAGTACTTC. Amino acids: CATSDSRTSGDLWTQYF.

The V call is TRBV7-2, the J call TRBJ1-4; D is undetermined. The CDR3 runs to 14 residues. The germline V gene has CDR1 SGHTA and CDR2 FQGNSA. V gave up 2 bases and J gave up 12 bases, with 16 bases separating them. CDR3: CASSLFGAGTELFF. The CDR3 DNA reads as TGTGCCAGCAGCTTATTTGGAGCCGGAACGGAACTGTTTTTT.

The rearrangement links TRBV7-9 to TRBJ1-4, with no clear D. The CDR3 runs 16 residues. Trimming removed 5 bases at V and 0 bases at J, with 13 bases between. Looked up from germline, CDR1 is SEHNR and CDR2 is FQNEAQ (reference sequence). This CDR3 reads CASSKPGPATNEKLFF. CDR3 in DNA: TGTGCCAGCAGCAAGCCGGGTCCTGCAACTAATGAAAAACTGTTTTTT.

This chain uses TRBV6-2 or TRBV6-3 with TRBJ2-2; D may be TRBD2 (6 bases). CDR1 and CDR2 from the germline V gene are MNHEY and SVGEGT. This CDR3 spans 15 amino acids. The germline V and J ends were trimmed by 2 bases and 6 bases, with 13 bases remaining between them. The CDR3 DNA follows: TGTGCCAGCAGTTACGTGGGACGGGGGTCCGGGGAGCTGTTTTTT. It codes for CASSYVGRGSGELFF.